A single sample is the source of the 12 T cell receptor beta chains below, sequenced in a study of T cell responses to AZD1222 COVID-19 vaccine. Generated by immunoSEQ multiplex PCR, the TCRdb table keeps only in-frame clones and is missing some. This sample's clone table lists over 130,000 clones. The sample taken for sequencing was peripheral blood. These receptors all come from an adult in good health.

The rearrangement uses TRBV5-4 and TRBJ2-7, with 12 nucleotides matching TRBD1. Germline assignment: CDR1 SGHNT and CDR2 YYREEE (reference sequence). The CDR3 totals 15 residues. V lost 4 bases and J lost 6; bases outside the gene matches: 8. As DNA, the CDR3 is TGTGCCAGCAGCGTACCCGGGACAGGGGGCGGCGAGCAGTACTTC. It is translated as CASSVPGTGGGEQYF. The variable domain in full, completed from reference TRBV5-4 and TRBJ2-7, reads ETGVTQSPTHLIKTRGQQVTLRCSSQSGHNTVSWYQQALGQGPQFIFQYYREEENGRGNFPPRFSGLQFPNYSSELNVNALELDDSALYLCASSVPGTGGGEQYFGPGTRLTVT.

The genes are TRBV12-3 or TRBV12-4 and TRBJ1-1; maybe TRBD1 (5 bases). The CDR3 sequence is 13 residues long. Trimming stripped 3 bases from V and 1 base from J, with 6 bases between. In nucleotides, the CDR3 is TGTGCCAGCAGTTTTCAGGGGAACACTGAAGCTTTCTTT. Amino acids: CASSFQGNTEAFF.

CDR3 bases: TGTGCCTTTGGGGGGACAGGACAAGGCTACACCTTC. Translation gives CAFGGTGQGYTF. The gene calls are TRBV30 and TRBJ1-2, with 8 bases lining up with TRBD1. V was pared by 7 bases and J by 8 bases, with 9 bases of the junction left unmatched. Germline CDR1 GTSNPN, CDR2 SVGIG (reference sequence). The CDR3 consists of 12 residues.

CDR3 protein: CASSALLTGREKLFF. CDR3 bases: TGTGCCAGCAGCGCCCTGCTGACAGGGAGGGAAAAACTGTTTTTT. The V call is TRBV7-8, the J call TRBJ1-4; 7 positions agree with TRBD1. V dropped 5 bases and J dropped 8; count of bases not matched to a gene: 11. Germline CDR1 is SGHVS and CDR2 is FQNEAQ. This CDR3 has 15 amino acids.

The gene calls are TRBV11-2 and TRBJ1-1; no clear D. V lost 7 bases to trimming and J lost 2 bases, with 11 bases between them. Germline-derived CDR1 and CDR2 are SGHAT and FQNNGV. The CDR3 has 13 residues. CDR3 DNA: TGTGCCAGCACCATGACACCCAACACTGAAGCTTTCTTT. Its protein is CASTMTPNTEAFF. Variable domain in full (rest from reference TRBV11-2 and TRBJ1-1): EAGVAQSPRYKIIEKRQSVAFWCNPISGHATLYWYQQILGQGPKLLIQFQNNGVVDDSQLPKDRFSAERLKGVDSTLKIQPAKLEDSAVYLCASTMTPNTEAFFGQGTRLTVV.

V and J are TRBV7-3 and TRBJ1-1; D unresolved. V was trimmed by 8 bases and J by 0 bases, leaving 10 bases between them. CDR1 and CDR2 (germline): SGHTA, FQGTGA. The CDR3 has 13 residues. This CDR3 is CASETVMNTEAFF. For the CDR3, the DNA is TGTGCCAGCGAAACAGTGATGAACACTGAAGCTTTCTTT.

The rearrangement joins TRBV14 to TRBJ2-1, with 8 nucleotides matching TRBD2. J gave up 6 bases and V 4 bases, and 14 bases lay outside the gene matches. This CDR3 has 17 amino acids. The germline V gene encodes CDR1 SGHDN and CDR2 FVKESK. The CDR3 region has the DNA TGTGCCAGCAGCCCGAGGTTTTACGGGGGGGCCCTCAATGAGCAGTTCTTC. This gives the protein CASSPRFYGGALNEQFF. Filled out from reference TRBV14 and TRBJ2-1, the complete variable domain reads EAGVTQFPSHSVIEKGQTVTLRCDPISGHDNLYWYRRVMGKEIKFLLHFVKESKQDESGMPNNRFLAERTGGTYSTLKVQPAELEDSGVYFCASSPRFYGGALNEQFFGPGTRLTVL.

The chain joins TRBV4-2 to TRBJ1-4; D not resolved. The CDR3 is made up of 13 amino acids. Germline CDR1 reads LGHNA; CDR2 reads YNFKEQ. V shed 4 bases and J shed 7 bases, with 10 bases lying between them. CDR3 in amino acids: CASSLGLAEKLFF. Written as DNA, the CDR3 is TGTGCCAGCAGCCTCGGTTTGGCTGAAAAACTGTTTTTT.

The chain has TRBV15 and TRBJ1-4; 9 bases are shared with TRBD1. This CDR3 is 15 amino acids long. The V gene end was trimmed by 0 bases and the J gene end by 7 bases; junction bases not matched to a gene: 3. Per the germline V gene, CDR1 is LNHNV and CDR2 is YYDKDF (reference sequence). The CDR3 sequence: CATSRDTGGGEKLFF. DNA of the CDR3: TGTGCCACCAGCAGAGATACAGGGGGCGGTGAAAAACTGTTTTTT.

The J gene is TRBJ1-5, the V gene TRBV12-3 or TRBV12-4; no clear D. Deletions cut 4 bases from V and 6 bases from J, with 10 bases between. The CDR3 is 13 residues long. The CDR3 loop reads CASSSQTSQPQHF. The CDR3 region has the DNA TGTGCCAGCAGTTCGCAGACTAGTCAGCCCCAGCATTTT.

This chain connects TRBV2 to TRBJ1-1; TRBD1 aligns across 10 bases. The V and J ends lost 5 bases and 2 bases, in that order; junction bases with no gene match: 8. The CDR3 runs to 16 residues. Germline V gene data show CDR1 as SNHLY and CDR2 as FYNNEI. The CDR3 loop is CASSPGTGVGNTEAFF. The DNA of the CDR3 is TGTGCCAGCAGTCCTGGGACAGGGGTTGGAAACACTGAAGCTTTCTTT. The full variable domain, its missing parts supplied by reference TRBV2 and TRBJ1-1, is EPEVTQTPSHQVTQMGQEVILRCVPISNHLYFYWYRQILGQKVEFLVSFYNNEISEKSEIFDDQFSVERPDGSNFTLKIRSTKLEDSAMYFCASSPGTGVGNTEAFFGQGTRLTVV.

The chain is built from TRBV21-1 and TRBJ1-2. TRBV21-1 is a pseudogene locus. There are 15 residues in the CDR3. Here the CDR3 DNA reads TGTGCCAGCAGCTTCCTCGGGTTAGCTAACTATGGCTACACCTTC. It is translated as CASSFLGLANYGYTF.